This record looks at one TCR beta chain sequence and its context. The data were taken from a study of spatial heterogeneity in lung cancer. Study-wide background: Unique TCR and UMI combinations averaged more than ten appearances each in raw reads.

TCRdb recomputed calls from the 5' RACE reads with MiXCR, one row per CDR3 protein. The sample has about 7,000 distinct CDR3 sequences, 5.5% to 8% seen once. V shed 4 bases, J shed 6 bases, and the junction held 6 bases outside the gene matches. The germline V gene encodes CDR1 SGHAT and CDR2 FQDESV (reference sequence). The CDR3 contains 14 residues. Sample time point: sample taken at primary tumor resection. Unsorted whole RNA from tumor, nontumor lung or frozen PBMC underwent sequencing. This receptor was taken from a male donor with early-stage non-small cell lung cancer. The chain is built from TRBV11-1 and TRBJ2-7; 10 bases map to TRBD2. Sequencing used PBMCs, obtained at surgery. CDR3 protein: CASSSLAGVSEQYF. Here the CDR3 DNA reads TGTGCCAGCAGCTCGCTAGCGGGAGTCAGCGAGCAGTACTTC.